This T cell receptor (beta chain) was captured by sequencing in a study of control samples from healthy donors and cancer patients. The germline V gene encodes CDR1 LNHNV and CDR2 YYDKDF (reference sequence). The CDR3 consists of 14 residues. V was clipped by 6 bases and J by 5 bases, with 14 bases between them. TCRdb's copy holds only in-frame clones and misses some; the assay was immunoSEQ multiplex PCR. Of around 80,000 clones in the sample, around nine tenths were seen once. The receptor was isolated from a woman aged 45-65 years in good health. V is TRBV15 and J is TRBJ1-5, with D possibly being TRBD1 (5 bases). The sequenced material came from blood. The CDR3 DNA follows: TGTGCCACCAGACCAGGGAACGGGGATCAGCCCCAGCATTTT. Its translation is CATRPGNGDQPQHF.